This T cell receptor beta chain is drawn from a study of cytomegalovirus exposure and HLA in healthy donors (TCRdb year 2017). Study-wide context: The roughly 700 repertoires of the first cohort and the 95 to 150 validation repertoires were produced on the same platform, according to a later analysis. To predict cytomegalovirus infection status, the study combined high-throughput TCR immunosequencing, statistical association of individual TCRs with disease status, and machine learning. Along with the approximately 700-subject first cohort, a separate validation cohort of over a hundred different subjects was used. The aim of the study was to test whether cataloging public T cell receptors could identify signatures of past pathogen exposure. Paper-wide results and their limitations: A later analysis lacked HLA typing for the validation cohort, so it scored co-occurrence in that cohort across all 110 or so repertoires. The authors suggested that the approach could potentially be generalized to other disease states and immunological phenotypes. In a later analysis, TCRs clustered in the first cohort were found to also tend to co-occur in the approximately 110 validation repertoires, with about 94% of cluster scores above 0. Three of the identified cytomegalovirus-associated TCR beta chains were confirmed in vitro to be specific for cytomegalovirus antigens. In the study, roughly 160 TCR beta chains were listed as associated with cytomegalovirus. The classifier was reported to diagnose cytomegalovirus status with high specificity and sensitivity in both the original and validation cohorts. Most TCR sequences were observed very rarely across donors, whereas some public TCRs were present in many individuals.

Libraries were prepared through the immunoSEQ multiplex PCR assay. The authors processed their data as follows. A statistical classification framework was built for diagnosing cytomegalovirus status from the catalog of TCR beta chain sequences. Imported from immuneACCESS, the table was reduced by TCRdb to in-frame sequences with V and J called. These copies leave out some clones; in studies compared against another copy, an unresolved V gene accounts for under half, and the cause of the remainder is not known. V, J and clone size were drawn from that table, and D and trimming were deduced from the DNA. The sample table records about 110,000 clones; approximately 86% of these occur just once. The top ten constitute approximately 2.9% of the sample. The CDR3 has 16 amino acids, counting the end cysteine and phenylalanine. Of the read, only the CDR3 DNA is kept; its 48 bases are in frame from base 1. V ends up 3 bases short and J 7 bases short, with an unmatched junction base count of 7. CDR1 and CDR2 were assigned from the germline V gene as MNHNS and SASEGT.

The donors belonged to the validation cohort of about 110 subjects, which was separate from the roughly 700-subject first cohort. Of note for this clone: Its antigen specificity is not known. No per-base quality is available; no much larger clone lies one base away.

Here the chain combines TRBV6-1 and TRBJ1-6, with TRBD1 identical over 9 junction bases. Sequenced: PBMCs. The TCR originated in a woman between 18 and 30 years old in good health and CMV-seronegative. For the CDR3, the sequence is CASSDKPGQGNSPLHF. The sequenced DNA: TGTGCCAGCAGTGATAAGCCGGGACAGGGAAATTCACCCCTCCACTTT.